This T cell receptor (beta chain) is drawn from a study of CD8+ T cells in alopecia areata. Study at large: The protocol delivered tofacitinib for 6 to 18 months, then withdrew it for 6 months.

Investigators isolated RNA and reverse transcribed it into cDNA to act as the sequencing template. This table comes from immunoSEQ multiplex PCR, and its TCRdb copy is limited to in-frame clones, with some not included. In the table there are roughly 230,000 clones, less than 45% of which are singletons. With 3 bases removed from V and 2 bases from J, the gap between germline ends came to 12 bases. CDR3 size: 15 residues. The germline gives CDR1 SGHTA, CDR2 FQGNSA. Treatment of the sample: oral pan-JAK inhibitor, 5-10 mg twice daily. Peripheral blood and lesional scalp punch biopsies came from alopecia areata patients. Broader study findings: For lesional scalp, especially alopecia totalis/universalis, clonality was higher than in normal scalp. Within the top 100, expanded CD8+ clones significantly decreased with tofacitinib, as did scalp clonality.

This clone came up a few times. The target antigen is unknown. The chain employs TRBV7-2 and TRBJ2-3; D gene ambiguous. Material: CD4+ T cells sorted from blood, obtained at approximately week 36, from a patient treated with tofacitinib. This sequence originates from a human donor with alopecia areata. This CDR3 is CASSFRRASTDTQYF. CDR3 DNA: TGTGCCAGCAGCTTCCGAAGGGCTTCCACAGATACGCAGTATTTT.